This is a list of T cell receptor beta chains from one sample in a study of blood T cell repertoires in COVID-19. Method: immunoSEQ multiplex PCR; TCRdb's copy keeps in-frame clones and lacks some. Among about 170,000 clones listed, more than 65% were seen once. Input material: peripheral blood. These receptors were obtained from a man between 65 and 85 years old with active or convalescent COVID-19. The CDR3 runs from the conserved cysteine through the conserved F or W. The D gene is left open where the match is weak.

cdr3_length d_call j_call v_call cdr3_nt cdr3_aa
15 NA TRBJ1-1 TRBV27 TGTGCCAGCAGTCGGGGGGAGGGAAGCGGATCGGAAGCTTTCTTT CASSRGEGSGSEAFF
14 NA TRBJ2-2 TRBV6-5 TGTGCCAGCAGTTACTCCGTGAACACCGGGGAGCTGTTTTTT CASSYSVNTGELFF
14 TRBD1 TRBJ1-2 TRBV6-5 TGTGCCAGCAGCCAGCCGGGACAGGGGTATGGCTACACCTTC CASSQPGQGYGYTF
12 NA TRBJ1-1 TRBV10-2 TGCGCCAGCAGTCAGGTAGAAACTGAAGCTTTCTTT CASSQVETEAFF
15 NA TRBJ1-6 TRBV21-1 TGTGCCAGCAGCGCGAGGGACAGGGTCAATTCACCCCTCCACTTT CASSARDRVNSPLHF
15 TRBD1 TRBJ1-1 TRBV10-3 TGTGCCATCAGTGGTTACAGGGGGGAGAGCGCTGAAGCTTTCTTT CAISGYRGESAEAFF
17 TRBD2 TRBJ2-2 TRBV5-1 TGCGCCAGCAGCTTAGGTCCTAGCGGTACGAACACCGGGGAGCTGTTTTTT CASSLGPSGTNTGELFF
16 NA TRBJ2-7 TRBV28 TGTGCCAGCAGTAATACAAGGGGCAAAGTCTCCTACGAGCAGTACTTC CASSNTRGKVSYEQYF
15 TRBD2 TRBJ2-7 TRBV18 TGTGCCAGCTCACCTCAGGAGGGAGGGCCGCTCGAGCAGTACTTC CASSPQEGGPLEQYF
13 NA TRBJ1-2 TRBV6-5 TGTGCCAGCAGTTTGACCGACAGATATGGCTACACCTTC CASSLTDRYGYTF
18 TRBD1 TRBJ2-6 TRBV24-1 TGTGCCACCAGTGATGGATACAGGGGGCCCTCTGGGGCCAACGTCCTGACTTTC CATSDGYRGPSGANVLTF
17 TRBD1 TRBJ2-2 TRBV4-3 TGCGCCAGCAGCCGCCATGCCGGGACAGCGAACACCGGGGAGCTGTTTTTT CASSRHAGTANTGELFF
14 TRBD2 TRBJ2-1 TRBV6-5 TGTGCCAGCAGGGGGAGGGCCTTGTACAATGAGCAGTTCTTC CASRGRALYNEQFF